This T cell receptor beta chain was captured in a study of T cells in localized non-small cell lung cancer. Points on this clone: Its cognate antigen is unknown.

Overall study findings and caveats: Sequencing was restricted to one tumor region; therefore, heterogeneity remains possible. The study detected a median roughly 56 of the top 100 tumor clones in adjacent lung.

V lost 4 bases, J lost 1 base, and 4 bases lay in between. Germline V lookup: CDR1 SQVTM, CDR2 ANQGSEA. The CDR3 contains 12 residues. Sequencing used immunoSEQ multiplex PCR; TCRdb keeps in-frame clones, though not all of them. This sample carries around 2,400 clones, about two fifths of them seen once, and the ten largest clones take approximately 8%. The chain carries TRBV29-1 and TRBJ2-2, with unresolved D. The input for sequencing was normal lung tissue next to the tumor, taken before any cancer treatment. The receptor's source is a man aged 40-75 years with stage II lung adenocarcinoma. This chain's CDR3 is CSVVGNTGELFF. The CDR3 nucleotides are TGCAGCGTTGTAGGGAACACCGGGGAGCTGTTTTTT.